The 24 T cell receptor beta chains given below trace back to one sample, sequenced in a study of T cells after yellow fever vaccination. TCRdb reanalysed the 5' RACE reads using MiXCR and keeps one entry per CDR3 protein. This sample has under 700,000 distinct CDR3 sequences, with roughly 17% found just once. Sample: PBMCs, taken less than 6 days after the first yellow fever vaccination. All receptors come from a man between 18 and 35 years old who received the YFV17D yellow fever vaccine.

The CDR3 bases are TGTGCCATCAGTGATCCGGACAGGGGACCGCGAAAACTGTTTTTT. This encodes CAISDPDRGPRKLFF. The rearrangement links TRBV10-3 to TRBJ1-4; the match to TRBD1 covers 9 bases. Germline CDR1 and CDR2: ENHRY and SYGVKD. This CDR3 comprises 15 residues. J lost 10 bases, V lost 3 bases, and 9 bases had no gene match.

This clonotype has more than one count but fewer than ten. The genes are TRBV27 and TRBJ2-1; 7 bases align to TRBD2. The trim removed 0 bases at V and 7 bases at J, leaving 12 bases unmatched. Germline V gene lookup returns CDR1 MNHEY and CDR2 SMNVEV (reference sequence). This CDR3 is 17 amino acids long. In DNA, the CDR3 is TGTGCCAGCAGTTTATCCGGCGGGGGAGCAGGGTGGAATGAGCAGTTCTTC. Amino acid sequence: CASSLSGGGAGWNEQFF.

This clonotype came up a few times. Written as DNA, the CDR3 is TGTGCCTGGAGCGCACAGGGGAGGAACTACGAGCAGTACTTC. Encoded protein: CAWSAQGRNYEQYF. The rearrangement uses TRBV30 and TRBJ2-7; D is possibly TRBD1 (7 bases). The ends were cut back, 3 bases at V and 3 bases at J, with 15 bases in the middle. The CDR3 totals 14 residues. Germline V gives CDR1 GTSNPN, CDR2 SVGIG (reference sequence).

V usage is TRBV5-4 and J usage is TRBJ1-1; the D gene is possibly TRBD1 (5 bases). With 6 bases removed from V and 0 bases from J, the gap between germline ends came to 15 bases. Germline lookup yields CDR1 SGHNT and CDR2 YYREEE (reference sequence). The CDR3 spans 15 residues. The CDR3 DNA reads as TGTGCCAGCACCGTTTTGACAGAGATGAACACTGAAGCTTTCTTT. As protein: CASTVLTEMNTEAFF. Looking up the rest from reference TRBV5-4 and TRBJ1-1 gives the full variable domain: ETGVTQSPTHLIKTRGQQVTLRCSSQSGHNTVSWYQQALGQGPQFIFQYYREEENGRGNFPPRFSGLQFPNYSSELNVNALELDDSALYLCASTVLTEMNTEAFFGQGTRLTVV.

This clonotype appeared many times. The chain joins TRBV11-2 to TRBJ2-5, with 8 positions matching TRBD1. Germline V CDR1 and CDR2: SGHAT, FQNNGV. This CDR3 region has 16 residues. The V segment lost 0 bases and the J segment 3 bases; nucleotides outside the gene matches: 6. CDR3 loop: CASSLDGRGREETQYF. As DNA, the CDR3 is TGTGCCAGCAGCTTAGATGGCAGGGGGCGGGAAGAGACCCAGTACTTC.

Only a few counts were recorded for this clonotype. The chain employs TRBV28 and TRBJ1-3, with unresolved D. From germline, CDR1 is MDHEN and CDR2 SYDVKM. V was pared by 5 bases and J by 0 bases, with 11 bases between. CDR3 length equals 15 residues. The DNA for the CDR3 is TGTGCCAGCAGTCAAGACGGGCTCTCTGGAAACACCATATATTTT. It translates to CASSQDGLSGNTIYF.

This clonotype is a singleton in its sample. The chain links TRBV6-2 or TRBV6-3 to TRBJ1-2; D gene ambiguous. Deletions cut 10 bases from V and 4 bases from J, with 13 bases between. Germline loops: CDR1 MNHEY, CDR2 SVGEGT. CDR3 length: 12 amino acids. The CDR3 loop is CATTPLTYGYTF. CDR3 DNA sequence: TGTGCCACAACGCCCCTCACCTATGGCTACACCTTC.

This clonotype was observed at least ten times. The chain is built from TRBV14 and TRBJ2-3; D gene unclear. The CDR3 consists of 14 residues. Germline CDR1 SGHDN, CDR2 FVKESK. Deletions cut 4 bases from V and 0 bases from J, with 8 bases between. The CDR3 DNA sequence: TGTGCCAGCAGCCGTACAACTAGCACAGATACGCAGTATTTT. Its protein is CASSRTTSTDTQYF.

The CDR3 loop reads CSASPTSPGTDTQYF. CDR3 nucleotide sequence: TGCAGTGCTAGCCCCACTAGTCCTGGCACAGATACGCAGTATTTT. V is TRBV20-1 and J is TRBJ2-3; perhaps TRBD2 as D (5 bases). This CDR3 has 15 residues. Germline V gene sequence: CDR1 DFQATT, CDR2 SNEGSKA (reference sequence). Trimming pared 3 bases from V and 1 base from J, leaving 14 bases between.

This clonotype was recorded a few times. The chain has TRBV13 and TRBJ2-3; 10 bases match TRBD1. Trimming removed 0 bases from V and 6 bases from J; junction bases left unmatched: 6. This CDR3 is 16 amino acids long. Germline values: CDR1 PRHDT, CDR2 FYEKMQ (reference sequence). The CDR3 here is CASSLGTGGISDTQYF. CDR3 nucleotides: TGTGCCAGCAGCTTAGGGACAGGGGGCATCTCGGATACGCAGTATTTT.

This clonotype was detected a few times. The chain employs TRBV5-1 and TRBJ2-3, with a weak D call TRBD2 (6 bases). The CDR3 runs 16 residues. The germline V gene has CDR1 SGHRS and CDR2 YFSETQ. Trimming removed 4 bases from V and 1 base from J, with 16 bases in between. The CDR3 DNA reads TGCGCCAGCAGCCCACCCGAGTCGGGGGGCACAGATACGCAGTATTTT. As protein: CASSPPESGGTDTQYF.

This clonotype was picked up a small number of times. J is TRBJ1-1 and V is TRBV25-1; TRBD1 is a possible D gene (5 bases). This CDR3 contains 17 residues. V was cut by 8 bases and J by 4 bases, with 26 bases left in between. CDR1 and CDR2 from the germline V gene are MGHDK and SYGVNS. The CDR3: CASAGGVPGAPGTEAFF. CDR3 DNA: TGTGCCAGCGCTGGAGGTGTCCCCGGGGCGCCGGGCACTGAAGCTTTCTTT.

This clonotype turned up a few times. This chain connects TRBV4-1 to TRBJ1-3, with D possibly matching TRBD1 (5 bases). The V gene lost 0 bases and the J gene lost 0 bases, with 12 bases spanning the gap. Germline CDR1 and CDR2: MGHRA and YSYEKL. This CDR3 has 17 residues. In DNA, the CDR3 is TGCGCCAGCAGCCAAGACCTCAGGGCTTCCTCTGGAAACACCATATATTTT. Amino acid sequence: CASSQDLRASSGNTIYF.

The V gene is TRBV5-4, the J gene TRBJ2-7, with D maybe TRBD1 (6 bases). V was cut by 0 bases and J by 0 bases, with 10 bases left in between. Per germline, CDR1 SGHNT and CDR2 YYREEE (reference sequence). This CDR3 contains 15 residues. CDR3 in amino acids: CASSLAGTRSYEQYF. The CDR3 nucleotides are TGTGCCAGCAGCTTGGCCGGGACACGCTCCTACGAGCAGTACTTC.

This clonotype was observed a handful of times. This chain connects TRBV5-1 to TRBJ1-4; D not resolved. The V gene's germline CDR1 is SGHRS and CDR2 YFSETQ. The CDR3 length is 16 residues. V gave up 3 bases and J gave up 6 bases, with 18 bases separating them. CDR3 region: CASSSGRALLHEKLFF. The CDR3 region has the DNA TGCGCCAGCAGCTCCGGCCGGGCCCTCCTGCATGAAAAACTGTTTTTT. The full variable domain, with the rest looked up from reference TRBV5-1 and TRBJ1-4, is KAGVTQTPRYLIKTRGQQVTLSCSPISGHRSVSWYQQTPGQGLQFLFEYFSETQRNKGNFPGRFSGRQFSNSRSEMNVSTLELGDSALYLCASSSGRALLHEKLFFGSGTQLSVL.

This clonotype occurred a few times. Here the CDR3 DNA reads TGTGCCAGCAGTTACTCTCAGAACTATGGCTACACCTTC. Protein: CASSYSQNYGYTF. J is TRBJ1-2 and V is TRBV6-5; no clear D. CDR3 length: 13 amino acids. Germline lookup yields CDR1 MNHEY and CDR2 SVGAGI. V was shortened by 0 bases and J by 2 bases, with 4 bases between the two germline ends.

This clonotype was counted many times. The chain joins TRBV18 to TRBJ1-5, with TRBD1 matching 8 bases. The V gene's germline CDR1 is KGHSH and CDR2 LQKENI. J gave up 5 bases and V 6 bases, and 6 bases lay outside the gene matches. This CDR3 contains 14 residues. CDR3 region: CASSLSGGYQPQHF. In DNA, the CDR3 is TGTGCCAGCTCCCTCTCAGGGGGCTATCAGCCCCAGCATTTT.

The V and J genes are TRBV12-3 or TRBV12-4 and TRBJ2-5; possibly TRBD2 for D (7 bases). V was trimmed by 3 bases and J by 5 bases, leaving 16 bases between them. The CDR3 covers 15 residues. The CDR3: CASSLRGGEWETQYF. The DNA for the CDR3 is TGTGCCAGCAGTTTGAGGGGGGGAGAGTGGGAGACCCAGTACTTC.

This clonotype was counted many times. The V gene is TRBV13, the J gene TRBJ1-2; D call uncertain. The V gene's germline CDR1 is PRHDT and CDR2 FYEKMQ (reference sequence). CDR3 length: 12 residues. The ends were cut back, 5 bases at V and 3 bases at J, with 7 bases in the middle. CDR3 DNA: TGTGCCAGCAGCCATCGGGACTATGGCTACACCTTC. Translation: CASSHRDYGYTF.

This sequence joins TRBV6-2 or TRBV6-3 and TRBJ1-5; D gene unclear. V gave up 5 bases and J gave up 1 base, with 15 bases separating them. The CDR3 is 16 amino acids. The germline V gene encodes CDR1 MNHEY and CDR2 SVGEGT. In nucleotides, the CDR3 is TGTGCCAGCAGTCGCGACCCCGGACGGAGCAATCAGCCCCAGCATTTT. It encodes CASSRDPGRSNQPQHF.

The chain is built from TRBV29-1 and TRBJ1-6; D is perhaps TRBD1 (5 bases). V was pared by 2 bases and J by 7 bases, with 9 bases between. The germline CDR1 and CDR2 sequences are SQVTM and ANQGSEA. CDR3 length: 13 residues. In DNA form, the CDR3 reads TGCAGCGTTGAAACTGACAGCAATTCACCCCTCCACTTT. This gives the protein CSVETDSNSPLHF.

This clonotype was seen more than once but under ten times. The chain uses TRBV29-1 and TRBJ1-2; a weak D match, TRBD1 (5 bases). The CDR3 length is 13 residues. Germline CDR1 is SQVTM and CDR2 is ANQGSEA. V lost 7 bases and J lost 0, with 12 bases in between. The CDR3 nucleotides read TGCAGCGCCGCGACAGACCCTAACTATGGCTACACCTTC. It translates to CSAATDPNYGYTF.

This clonotype was detected a few times. This chain connects TRBV12-3 or TRBV12-4 to TRBJ2-5, with D perhaps assigned TRBD1 or TRBD2 (6 bases each). This CDR3 is built from 13 residues. With 9 bases removed from V and 4 bases from J, the gap between germline ends came to 15 bases. The CDR3 is CASLTGTGETQYF. The CDR3 bases are TGTGCCAGTCTCACAGGGACTGGAGAGACCCAGTACTTC.

J is TRBJ2-3 and V is TRBV30, with 11 nucleotides matching TRBD2. Germline V gene lookup returns CDR1 GTSNPN and CDR2 SVGIG (reference sequence). The trim removed 5 bases at V and 7 bases at J, leaving 5 bases unmatched. The CDR3 totals 13 residues. CDR3 sequence: CAWDSGGGNTQYF. DNA for the CDR3: TGTGCCTGGGATAGCGGGGGGGGTAATACGCAGTATTTT.